This record looks at one T cell receptor (beta chain) sequence and its context. The target antigen is unknown. This entry belongs to a study of beta chain features in type 1 diabetes. Donors underwent one heparinised blood draw, 100 to 150 mL on average. V shed 5 bases and J shed 12 bases, with 23 bases lying between them. The V gene's germline CDR1 is MGHRA and CDR2 YSYEKL. The CDR3 is made up of 15 amino acids. The study's findings and limits: TCRB repertoires of naive, central memory and Treg cells appeared more similar among patients than among healthy donors. When Type 1 diabetes patients were examined, their TCRB CDR3s proved moderately but significantly shorter in all four CD4+ subsets.

All of the isolated RNA was reverse transcribed, so expressed TCRB transcripts were sequenced. Measured with immunoSEQ multiplex PCR; TCRdb has only the in-frame clones, and not every one. The sample has around 160,000 clones; around 9% are singletons. The material sequenced was central memory CD4+ T cells from blood. The chain uses TRBV4-1 and TRBJ2-1, with D possibly being TRBD2 (6 bases). The origin of this receptor is a woman in her 30s with type 1 diabetes. CDR3 DNA: TGCGCCAGCAGCAGGTCCGGGGGTGTCGGGGTTGGGCAGTTCTTC. This sequence encodes CASSRSGGVGVGQFF.